These T cell receptor beta chains were read from a single sample in a study of cytomegalovirus exposure and HLA in healthy donors. This table comes from immunoSEQ multiplex PCR, and its TCRdb copy is limited to in-frame clones, with some not included. The sample carries over 200,000 clones, approximately 86% recorded once. The source material was PBMCs. The receptors originated from a woman between 18 and 29 years old in good health and CMV-seronegative. CDR3s include the opening cysteine and the closing phenylalanine or tryptophan. Each record gives: CDR3 DNA, CDR3 protein, clone size, D gene, V gene, J gene. The D gene is left open where the match is weak. Size is omitted from some rows. Given values are once, few, many or a class for expanded clones.

TGTGCCAGCAGCCAAAATAGCGGCCCCTACGAGCAGTACTTC,CASSQNSGPYEQYF,-,-,TRBV4-2,TRBJ2-7
TGTGCCAGCAGTGGGGCAGGGCGCCAAGAGACCCAGTACTTC,CASSGAGRQETQYF,-,-,TRBV2,TRBJ2-5
TGTGCCAGCACCTTAGGACAATTCGAGCAGTACTTC,CASTLGQFEQYF,-,-,TRBV28,TRBJ2-7
TGTGCCAGCAGCTCGGGACAGGGATTTGGCTACACCTTC,CASSSGQGFGYTF,-,TRBD1,TRBV28,TRBJ1-2
TGTGCCAGTAGTATTGAGAGTCATTCGGTGAACTACGAGCAGTACTTC,CASSIESHSVNYEQYF,-,-,TRBV19,TRBJ2-7
TGTGCCAGTAGTATAGATAGGGCTAGCGGATACTACGAGCAGTACTTC,CASSIDRASGYYEQYF,-,TRBD2,TRBV19,TRBJ2-7
TGTGCCAGCAGCTCAACGGGAGTCACCGGGGAGCTGTTTTTT,CASSSTGVTGELFF,-,-,TRBV7-6,TRBJ2-2
TGCGCCAGCAGCCACGGGCAGGGGGCGTTATCTTTCGGGGAGCTGTTTTTT,CASSHGQGALSFGELFF,-,TRBD1,TRBV4-1,TRBJ2-2
TGTGCCAGCAGCTTGGCGGGGGGACTAGGGCACGGGGAGCTGTTTTTT,CASSLAGGLGHGELFF,-,TRBD2,TRBV5-4,TRBJ2-2
TGTGCCAGCAGCGTAGTTCCTAGCTCGTACGAGCAGTACTTC,CASSVVPSSYEQYF,-,-,TRBV9,TRBJ2-7
TGCGCCAGCCTCCCTGGGGCGGACGGAAACTACGAGCAGTACTTC,CASLPGADGNYEQYF,-,-,TRBV5-1,TRBJ2-7
TGTGCCAGCAGCTTAGGGGGACTAGCGGGAGTATACTTC,CASSLGGLAGVYF,once,TRBD2,TRBV7-2,TRBJ2-7
TGTGCCAGCAGCTTGGAGATAGCGGGAGGGAATGAGCAGTTCTTC,CASSLEIAGGNEQFF,-,TRBD2,TRBV11-2,TRBJ2-1